This TCR beta chain was sequenced for a study of shared clonotypes between healthy human individuals. Broader study findings: A few donors showed sharing of approximately 5% of naive CD4 clonotypes.

Unmatched junction bases numbered 7, after V lost 4 bases and J lost 6 bases. CDR3 size: 13 residues. Looked up from germline, CDR1 is SQVTM and CDR2 is ANQGSEA. Caucasian adults residing in Nashville, Tennessee made up all the donors. TCRdb's copy holds only in-frame clones and misses some; the assay was immunoSEQ multiplex PCR. The table has about 1 million clones, around 76% seen once. Notes on this clone: Its specificity is unknown.

The sequenced sample consisted of memory CD4+ T cells sorted from blood. Stated subset: CD45RA-negative fraction. The TCR was taken from a man aged 18 to 29 in good health. This chain joins TRBV29-1 and TRBJ2-7, with 9 bases lining up with TRBD2. CDR3 loop: CSVVIAGVGEQYF. As DNA, the CDR3 is TGCAGCGTTGTGATAGCGGGAGTGGGCGAGCAGTACTTC.